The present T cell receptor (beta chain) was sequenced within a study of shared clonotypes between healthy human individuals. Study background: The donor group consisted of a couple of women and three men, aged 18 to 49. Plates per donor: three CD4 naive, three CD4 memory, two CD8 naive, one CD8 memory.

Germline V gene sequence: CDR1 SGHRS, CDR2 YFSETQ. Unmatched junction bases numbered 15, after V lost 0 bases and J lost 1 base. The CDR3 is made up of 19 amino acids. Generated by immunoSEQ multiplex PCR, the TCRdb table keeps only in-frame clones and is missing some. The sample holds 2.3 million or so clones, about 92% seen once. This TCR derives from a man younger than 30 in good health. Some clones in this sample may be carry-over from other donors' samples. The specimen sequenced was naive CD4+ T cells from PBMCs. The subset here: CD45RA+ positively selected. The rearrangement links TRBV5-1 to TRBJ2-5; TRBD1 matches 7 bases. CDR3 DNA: TGCGCCAGCAGCTTGGACAGGGGCCTAGCAGATACTACCCAAGAGACCCAGTACTTC. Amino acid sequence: CASSLDRGLADTTQETQYF.